The 27 T cell receptor beta chains listed next were all sequenced from one sample in a study of T cell clonality in common variable immunodeficiency. The protocol was immunoSEQ multiplex PCR, while the TCRdb copy is restricted to in-frame clones and leaves out a portion. The repertoire shows around 45,000 clones, none seen only once; the top ten take roughly 6%. The sequenced sample was peripheral blood mononuclear cells. Every receptor here comes from a person aged 18 to 75 in good health.

This clone was detected many times. Relative to the germline gene, one junction end is altered; a read error may explain this. Read data end 3 residues before the CDR3 end; the end is taken from the germline J gene. The rearrangement links TRBV4-2 to TRBJ2-7, with D perhaps matching TRBD1 (6 bases). The germline CDR1 and CDR2 sequences are LGHNA and YNFKEQ. This CDR3 is 15 amino acids long. The part of the CDR3 DNA that was read is TGCGCCAGCAGCCAAGAAAGACAGGAAACCTACGAG. Its protein is CASSQERQETYE. The whole CDR3 protein reads CASSQERQETYEQYF.

Ten or more counts support this clone. CDR3 sequence reads: CSASKGRGGYNEQFF. CDR3 bases read: TGCAGTGCGTCCAAGGGTAGAGGAGGCTACAATGAG. V gene TRBV20-1 combines with J gene TRBJ2-1; D is perhaps TRBD2 (5 bases). The read halts 3 residues ahead of the CDR3 end, with the missing end drawn from the germline J gene. V lost 6 bases to trimming and J lost 3 bases, with 18 bases between them. This CDR3 contains 15 residues. Germline V gene sequence: CDR1 DFQATT, CDR2 SNEGSKA (reference sequence).

This clone was observed at least ten times. Sequencing ends 3 residues short of the CDR3 end; the germline J gene provides the rest. The chain recombines TRBV30 with TRBJ1-3; the D is unclear. With 5 bases removed from V and 4 bases from J, the gap between germline ends came to 9 bases. Germline CDR1 is GTSNPN and CDR2 is SVGIG (reference sequence). The CDR3 consists of 12 residues. Incomplete CDR3 DNA: TGTGCCTGGTCACAGTGGGGAAACACC. This encodes CAWSQWGNT. The complete CDR3 protein is CAWSQWGNTIYF.

This clone came up many times. The DNA ends 3 residues before the CDR3 does, and the rest of the CDR3 is filled in from the germline J gene. The genes are TRBV13 and TRBJ1-3; no firm D call. Per the germline V gene, CDR1 is PRHDT and CDR2 is FYEKMQ (reference sequence). The CDR3 runs 11 residues. The covered CDR3 bases are TGTGCCAGCAGCTACCGGACTAGT. Its translation is CASSYRTS. The complete CDR3 protein is CASSYRTSIYF.

CDR3 bases read: TGTGCCAGCAGCTTAGAGGTGCTAACCGAG. This codes for CASSLEVLTE. The CDR3 in full is CASSLEVLTEQYF. This rearrangement joins TRBV11-2 to TRBJ2-7; D is uncertain. The read terminates 3 residues before the CDR3 end, so the remaining end is supplied by the germline J gene. The CDR3 contains 13 residues. Germline V gene lookup returns CDR1 SGHAT and CDR2 FQNNGV. V gave up 0 bases and J gave up 6 bases, with 9 bases separating them.

This clone was detected only a few times. The CDR3 goes on 3 residues after the read ends, and that part is filled in from the germline J gene. The V gene is TRBV5-1, the J gene TRBJ1-4; D gene uncertain. From germline, CDR1 is SGHRS and CDR2 YFSETQ. Trimming pared 2 bases from V and 7 bases from J, leaving 15 bases between. The CDR3 length is 15 residues. CDR3 loop: CASSLSPVSGEKLFF. CDR3 bases read: TGCGCCAGCAGCTTAAGTCCAGTCTCAGGTGAAAAA.

This clone was counted ten times or more. The read finishes 3 residues shy of the CDR3 end, and the germline J gene is used to complete it. The J gene is TRBJ1-6, the V gene TRBV19; perhaps TRBD1 as D (6 bases). Germline V gene data show CDR1 as LNHDA and CDR2 as SQIVND (reference sequence). This CDR3 has 15 residues. The ends were cut back, 5 bases at V and 6 bases at J, with 14 bases in the middle. The CDR3 spells CASSDFQGLNSPLHF. The covered CDR3 bases are TGTGCCAGTAGTGACTTCCAGGGGCTTAATTCACCC.

This clone was observed at least ten times. The DNA ends 3 residues before the CDR3 does, and the rest of the CDR3 is filled in from the germline J gene. The chain carries TRBV20-1 and TRBJ1-5; 7 positions agree with TRBD1. Trimming cost V 3 bases and J 6 bases; bases outside gene matches: 8. Germline CDR1 reads DFQATT; CDR2 reads SNEGSKA (reference sequence). The CDR3 loop spans 14 amino acids. This CDR3 reads CSASGRTGGQPQHF. Partial CDR3 DNA: TGCAGTGCTAGTGGCAGGACAGGCGGTCAGCCC.

At least ten counts were recorded for this clone. The sequence runs out 3 residues before the end of the CDR3; the remainder is reconstructed from the germline J gene. V gene TRBV19 combines with J gene TRBJ2-5; 11 bases match TRBD1. The CDR3 has 15 residues. Looked up from germline, CDR1 is LNHDA and CDR2 is SQIVND (reference sequence). V was pared by 7 bases and J by 7 bases, with 11 bases of the junction left unmatched. The CDR3 is CASNTGQGASGTQYF. The part of the CDR3 DNA that was read is TGTGCCAGTAACACCGGACAGGGGGCGTCGGGGACC.

This clone has at least ten counts. Read coverage stops 3 residues before the CDR3 terminus; the germline J gene supplies the remainder. The rearrangement links TRBV19 to TRBJ1-2; the D gene is possibly TRBD1 (5 bases). With 7 bases removed from V and 2 bases from J, the gap between germline ends came to 20 bases. The CDR3 has 16 amino acids. From germline, CDR1 is LNHDA and CDR2 SQIVND (reference sequence). The CDR3: CASTSGPRRVNYGYTF. The sequenced CDR3 bases are TGTGCCAGTACCTCAGGGCCACGGAGGGTAAACTATGGC.

This clone was recorded at least ten times. The read halts 3 residues ahead of the CDR3 end, with the missing end drawn from the germline J gene. The gene calls are TRBV19 and TRBJ1-5; 9 nucleotides line up with TRBD1. The CDR3 has 16 residues. The germline V gene encodes CDR1 LNHDA and CDR2 SQIVND (reference sequence). Trimming took 3 bases from V and 3 from J; bases not matched to a gene: 6. Incomplete CDR3 DNA: TGTGCCAGTAGTATCCGGACAGGGGCGGTCAATCAGCCC. Residues: CASSIRTGAVNQP. The entire CDR3 is CASSIRTGAVNQPQHF.

This clone was detected ten times or more. This chain's CDR3 is CSASLPGAGRNYGYTF. CDR3 bases read: TGCAGTGCTAGCCTTCCAGGGGCGGGAAGGAACTATGGC. V gene TRBV20-1 combines with J gene TRBJ1-2; D perhaps matches TRBD1 (6 bases). Read sequence stops 3 residues before the CDR3 end, and the germline J gene provides the missing end. Germline lookup yields CDR1 DFQATT and CDR2 SNEGSKA (reference sequence). The ends were cut back, 3 bases at V and 2 bases at J, with 19 bases in the middle. The CDR3 is 16 amino acids.

The sample holds many counts of this clone. Sequencing ends 3 residues short of the CDR3 end; the germline J gene provides the rest. The chain carries TRBV28 and TRBJ2-6; D gene unclear. Germline CDR1 MDHEN, CDR2 SYDVKM. With 6 bases removed from V and 5 bases from J, the gap between germline ends came to 14 bases. The CDR3 is 15 amino acids. CDR3 sequence reads: CASRGTRARANVLTF. The sequenced CDR3 bases are TGTGCCAGCAGGGGTACAAGGGCCCGGGCCAACGTC. Drawing the rest from reference TRBV28 and TRBJ2-6, the complete variable domain is DVKVTQSSRYLVKRTGEKVFLECVQDMDHENMFWYRQDPGLGLRLIYFSYDVKMKEKGDIPEGYSVSREKKERFSLILESASTNQTSMYLCASRGTRARANVLTFGAGSRLTVL.

This clone was observed at least ten times. The read stops 3 residues short of the end of the CDR3; the missing end is completed from the germline J gene. The chain has TRBV2 and TRBJ2-6, with TRBD1 matching over 9 bases. J was trimmed by 0 bases and V by 6 bases; bases with no gene match: 6. Germline CDR1 reads SNHLY; CDR2 reads FYNNEI. CDR3 size: 17 residues. The CDR3: CASRSDRGASGANVLTF. The sequenced part of the CDR3 DNA is TGTGCCAGCAGGTCCGACAGGGGGGCCTCTGGGGCCAACGTC.

This clone was seen ten or more times. From the germline J gene comes the end of the CDR3, since the read stops 3 residues before it. This chain connects TRBV2 to TRBJ1-2; D is unresolved. CDR1 is SNHLY and CDR2 is FYNNEI in the germline V gene. Trimming removed 8 bases from V and 5 bases from J, with 12 bases in between. This CDR3 has 12 residues. The CDR3 region is CASPRQDYGYTF. CDR3 DNA, as far as it was read: TGTGCCAGCCCACGGCAGGATTATGGC.

This clone showed up many times. The CDR3 end falls 3 residues outside the read, so it is completed with the germline J gene. V is TRBV5-4 and J is TRBJ2-1; 7 nucleotides match TRBD2. The CDR3 consists of 14 residues. V lost 10 bases to trimming and J lost 2 bases; unmatched junction nucleotides: 9. In germline, CDR1 is SGHNT, CDR2 YYREEE (reference sequence). This chain's CDR3 is CAAGDQLPYNEQFF. The CDR3 DNA, read in part, is TGTGCCGCGGGGGATCAGCTACCCTACAATGAG.

This clone was observed many times. Read coverage stops 3 residues before the CDR3 terminus; the germline J gene supplies the remainder. The rearrangement links TRBV28 to TRBJ2-7, with D perhaps matching TRBD1 (5 bases). This CDR3 spans 13 amino acids. V was clipped by 6 bases and J by 4 bases, with 13 bases between them. Germline V gene lookup returns CDR1 MDHEN and CDR2 SYDVKM. The CDR3 loop is CASSLNQGYEQYF. CDR3 DNA, as far as it was read: TGTGCCAGCAGCTTAAACCAGGGTTACGAG.

This clone was seen many times. CDR3 in amino acids: CASSIGGNTEAFF. Partial CDR3 DNA: TGTGCCAGTAGTATCGGGGGGAACACTGAA. The V gene is TRBV19, the J gene TRBJ1-1; a weak D match, TRBD1 (5 bases). The CDR3 end falls 3 residues outside the read, so it is completed with the germline J gene. The CDR3 sequence is 13 residues long. V dropped 3 bases and J dropped 1 base, with 6 bases sitting between them. Germline CDR1 reads LNHDA; CDR2 reads SQIVND (reference sequence).

This clone was found many times. With the read ending 3 residues before the CDR3 end, the germline J gene is used to fill in that end. The V gene is TRBV10-3, the J gene TRBJ1-1; TRBD1 might be the D (5 bases). Per germline, CDR1 ENHRY and CDR2 SYGVKD. This CDR3 comprises 13 residues. Trimming removed 3 bases from V and 5 bases from J, with 10 bases in between. CDR3 DNA (partial): TGTGCCATCAGTGAAATTAGGGGAACTGAA. Translated: CAISEIRGTE. From start to end, the CDR3 is CAISEIRGTEAFF.

This clone was seen at least ten times. The read finishes 3 residues shy of the CDR3 end, and the germline J gene is used to complete it. The chain couples TRBV18 to TRBJ1-2; D may be TRBD1 (6 bases). CDR3 length: 14 amino acids. CDR1 and CDR2 from the germline V gene are KGHSH and LQKENI. The V end lost 3 bases, the J end lost 3 bases, and 11 bases lay between the germline ends. Partial CDR3 DNA: TGTGCCAGCTCACCTGGGACAACCGACTATGGC. It codes for CASSPGTTDYG. The entire CDR3 is CASSPGTTDYGYTF.

Points on this clone: The observed sequence ends 3 residues before the CDR3 terminus, with the missing tail filled in from the germline J gene. This chain joins TRBV18 and TRBJ2-2; possible D gene TRBD1, 5 bases. The germline gives CDR1 KGHSH, CDR2 LQKENI. The CDR3 contains 13 residues. Here the CDR3 reads CASSTTDNSPLFF. Partial CDR3 DNA: TGTGCCAGCTCAACGACAGACAATTCACCG.

This clone occurred many times. The covered CDR3 bases are TGTGCCAGCAGCGTAGGCCCAACACAGGGGGCGAATGACGAG. It codes for CASSVGPTQGANDE. The entire CDR3 protein is CASSVGPTQGANDEQYF. The J gene is TRBJ2-7, the V gene TRBV9; 9 bases map to TRBD1. The CDR3 goes on 3 residues after the read ends, and that part is filled in from the germline J gene. Germline assignment: CDR1 SGDLS and CDR2 YYNGEE. CDR3 length: 17 residues. V lost 0 bases and J lost 5; bases outside the gene matches: 12.

This clone was seen only a few times. The read ends 3 residues shy of where the CDR3 ends; the end is completed using the germline J gene. This chain connects TRBV7-2 to TRBJ2-4, with D possibly TRBD1 on 5 matching bases. Looked up from germline, CDR1 is SGHTA and CDR2 is FQGNSA. The CDR3 loop spans 13 amino acids. The CDR3 here is CASSIDSNYGQYF. The CDR3 DNA, read in part, is TGTGCCAGCAGCATCGACAGTAACTATGGT. Full variable domain (rest looked up from reference TRBV7-2 and TRBJ2-4): GAGVSQSPSNKVTEKGKDVELRCDPISGHTALYWYRQSLGQGLEFLIYFQGNSAPDKSGLPSDRFSAERTGGSVSTLTIQRTQQEDSAVYLCASSIDSNYGQYFGAGTRLSVL.

In this sample, this clone turned up many times. A read error may account for a junction end that differs from germline. The CDR3 extends 3 residues past the end of the read, so its final part is completed from the germline J gene. The chain is built from TRBV4-2 and TRBJ1-1, with 9 bases lining up with TRBD1. Germline lookup yields CDR1 LGHNA and CDR2 YNFKEQ. The CDR3 sequence is 16 residues long. CDR3 protein: CASSQVRGQGVTEAFF. CDR3 bases read: TGCGCCAGCAGCCAAGTGAGGGGACAGGGCGTCACTGAA.

This clone has a count of ten or more. The read ends 3 residues before the CDR3 terminus; that terminus is restored from the germline J gene. This rearrangement joins TRBV5-5 to TRBJ2-3; maybe TRBD1 (5 bases). The CDR3 length is 14 residues. The germline V gene encodes CDR1 SGHKS and CDR2 YYEKEE (reference sequence). CDR3 DNA, as far as it was read: TGTGCCAGCAGCTTTTCAGCAGGGCCTCAGCCG. It translates to CASSFSAGPQP. The complete CDR3 protein is CASSFSAGPQPQYF. The entire variable domain, with the rest obtained from reference TRBV5-5 and TRBJ2-3, is as follows: DAGVTQSPTHLIKTRGQQVTLRCSPISGHKSVSWYQQVLGQGPQFIFQYYEKEERGRGNFPDRFSARQFPNYSSELNVNALLLGDSALYLCASSFSAGPQPQYFGPGTRLTVL.

Many counts were recorded for this clone. Sequencing ends 3 residues short of the CDR3 end; the germline J gene provides the rest. The J gene is TRBJ2-2, the V gene TRBV7-9; tentative D call: TRBD1 (5 bases). V was trimmed by 3 bases and J by 1 base, leaving 9 bases between them. The CDR3 runs 15 residues. From germline, CDR1 is SEHNR and CDR2 FQNEAQ (reference sequence). CDR3 amino acids: CASSFLQGNTGELFF. The sequenced CDR3 bases are TGTGCCAGCAGCTTTCTGCAGGGGAACACCGGGGAG.

This clone was found many times. The read comes to an end 3 residues before the CDR3 does, leaving the germline J gene to fill in the end. This sequence joins TRBV29-1 and TRBJ2-3; D is ambiguous. The germline V and J ends were trimmed by 0 bases and 5 bases, with 18 bases remaining between them. Germline V CDR1 and CDR2: SQVTM, ANQGSEA. The CDR3 contains 16 residues. The CDR3 region is CSVEDRFSVTGDTQYF. The CDR3 DNA, read in part, is TGCAGCGTTGAAGATAGATTTAGTGTTACGGGAGATACG.